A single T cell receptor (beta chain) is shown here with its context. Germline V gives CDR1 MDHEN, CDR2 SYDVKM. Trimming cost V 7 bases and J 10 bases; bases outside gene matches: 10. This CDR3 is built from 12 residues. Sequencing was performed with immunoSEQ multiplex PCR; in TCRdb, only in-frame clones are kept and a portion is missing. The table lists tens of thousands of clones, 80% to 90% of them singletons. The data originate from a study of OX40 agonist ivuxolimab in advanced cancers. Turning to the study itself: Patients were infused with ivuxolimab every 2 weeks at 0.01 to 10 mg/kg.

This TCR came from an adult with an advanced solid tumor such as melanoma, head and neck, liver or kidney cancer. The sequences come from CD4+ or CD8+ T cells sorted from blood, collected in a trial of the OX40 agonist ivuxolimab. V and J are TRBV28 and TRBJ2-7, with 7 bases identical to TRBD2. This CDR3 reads CASTSGLAEQYF. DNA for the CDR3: TGTGCCAGCACCTCGGGCCTAGCGGAACAGTACTTC.